This paragraph reports one T cell receptor beta chain. The CDR3 runs to 18 residues. V lost 1 base to trimming and J lost 0 bases; unmatched junction nucleotides: 8. In germline, CDR1 is SGHRS, CDR2 YFSETQ. These data are taken from a study of blood T cell repertoires in COVID-19. Generated by immunoSEQ multiplex PCR, the TCRdb table keeps only in-frame clones and is missing some. Among roughly 68,000 clones listed, 88% were seen once. The TCR comes from a woman between 40 and 50 years old who had recovered from COVID-19. The rearrangement uses TRBV5-1 and TRBJ2-3; 10 nucleotides agree with TRBD2. Sequencing was carried out using PBMCs or T cells enriched from blood (not recorded which). The CDR3 DNA follows: TGCGCCAGCAGCTTGATACTAGCGGGGTACACTAGCACAGATACGCAGTATTTT. Protein: CASSLILAGYTSTDTQYF.